Listed below are T cell receptor beta chains from one sample, sequenced in a study of vaccination effects on CD4 cells after COVID-19. Their target antigens are unknown. Measured with immunoSEQ multiplex PCR; TCRdb has only the in-frame clones, and not every one. The table lists over 50,000 clones, about three quarters of them singletons. Here the sequenced sample was CD4+ T cells from PBMCs cultured with HCoV-229E spike peptides, taken after COVID-19 vaccination. These receptors were taken from a human donor who received a COVID-19 vaccine. Both conserved end residues are part of each CDR3. A D gene is named only where the DNA matches it firmly. A clone size is listed for some rows: how often the clone was seen (once, few, many), or a class if it is expanded.

v_call	d_call	j_call	clone_size	cdr3_aa	cdr3_nt
TRBV12-3/TRBV12-4	-	TRBJ1-6	-	CASSSTGNSPLHF	TGTGCCAGCAGTTCGACAGGAAATTCACCCCTCCACTTT
TRBV15	-	TRBJ2-3	-	CATSRDRVGVDTQYF	TGTGCCACCAGCAGAGATAGAGTGGGGGTGGATACGCAGTATTTT
TRBV4-1	TRBD1	TRBJ1-5	few	CASSLSGQNNQPQHF	TGCGCCAGCAGTCTCTCGGGACAGAACAATCAGCCCCAGCATTTT
TRBV5-5	-	TRBJ1-4	-	CASSLGVWPNEKLFF	TGTGCCAGCAGCTTGGGGGTATGGCCTAATGAAAAACTGTTTTTT
TRBV7-7	-	TRBJ1-4	few	CASSPRSGEKLFF	TGTGCCAGCAGCCCACGGTCTGGTGAAAAACTGTTTTTT
TRBV4-3	-	TRBJ1-2	few	CASSQDRAAYGYTF	TGCGCCAGCAGCCAAGATCGGGCAGCTTATGGCTACACCTTC
TRBV6-5	TRBD1	TRBJ1-5	once	CASSPGQAGMPQHF	TGTGCCAGCAGTCCGGGACAGGCCGGTATGCCCCAGCATTTT
TRBV10-3	-	TRBJ1-1	-	CAISESGEPFF	TGTGCCATCAGTGAGTCGGGCGAACCTTTCTTT
TRBV5-6	-	TRBJ1-1	-	CASTLFPSWTEAFF	TGTGCCAGCACCCTATTCCCTAGTTGGACGGAAGCTTTCTTT
TRBV5-4	-	TRBJ1-6	few	CASSPGPSPLHF	TGTGCCAGCAGCCCTGGCCCCTCACCCCTCCACTTT
TRBV7-2	-	TRBJ1-6	-	CASSLFSGFGNSPLHF	TGTGCCAGCAGCTTATTTTCGGGATTCGGGAATTCACCCCTCCACTTT
TRBV6-6	-	TRBJ1-2	-	CASTVSNYGYTF	TGTGCCAGCACAGTCTCTAACTATGGCTACACCTTC
TRBV30	TRBD1	TRBJ1-4	-	CAWQNRGYEKLFF	TGTGCCTGGCAGAACAGGGGGTATGAAAAACTGTTTTTT
TRBV7-3	-	TRBJ1-1	-	CASSLTTENTEAFF	TGTGCCAGCAGCTTAACGACGGAGAACACTGAAGCTTTCTTT
TRBV6-4	-	TRBJ1-2	-	CASSDSGVSGYTF	TGTGCCAGCAGTGATTCAGGGGTAAGCGGCTACACCTTC
TRBV19	-	TRBJ2-2	-	CASSIGRQTGELFF	TGTGCCAGTAGTATAGGCAGGCAGACCGGGGAGCTGTTTTTT
TRBV6-4	TRBD1	TRBJ1-2	-	CASSESGQGAGGYTF	TGTGCCAGCAGTGAATCCGGACAGGGGGCAGGTGGCTACACCTTC
TRBV10-1	-	TRBJ2-5	once	CASSESRGYQETQYF	TGCGCCAGCAGTGAGTCGAGGGGCTACCAAGAGACCCAGTACTTC
TRBV18	-	TRBJ1-4	-	CASSPAPGAVFNEKLFF	TGTGCCAGCTCACCCGCCCCGGGGGCCGTCTTTAATGAAAAACTGTTTTTT
TRBV15	-	TRBJ1-1	-	CATQLRVTDTEAFF	TGTGCCACCCAACTCCGGGTGACCGACACTGAAGCTTTCTTT
TRBV7-3	-	TRBJ2-3	-	CASSLTRGSTDTQYF	TGTGCCAGCAGCTTAACCAGGGGAAGCACAGATACGCAGTATTTT
TRBV7-3	TRBD1	TRBJ2-3	few	CASSRRQGALDTQYF	TGTGCCAGCAGCCGTAGACAGGGGGCTTTGGATACGCAGTATTTT
TRBV10-3	TRBD2	TRBJ2-2	-	CAISDPGLAQNTGELFF	TGTGCCATCAGTGACCCAGGACTAGCACAGAACACCGGGGAGCTGTTTTTT
TRBV5-1	-	TRBJ2-5	-	CASSRDNKETQYF	TGCGCCAGCAGCCGGGACAACAAAGAGACCCAGTACTTC
TRBV9	-	TRBJ1-6	few	CASSVGQFSPLHF	TGTGCCAGCAGCGTAGGACAATTCTCACCCCTCCACTTT
TRBV6-5	TRBD1	TRBJ1-6	-	CASSSDRGSPLHF	TGTGCCAGCAGTTCGGACAGGGGGTCACCCCTCCACTTT
TRBV3-1/TRBV3-2	-	TRBJ1-6	-	CASSPTSANSPLHF	TGTGCCAGCAGCCCGACCAGCGCGAATTCACCCCTCCACTTT
TRBV9	TRBD1	TRBJ2-2	-	CASSVGGQGAGELFF	TGTGCCAGCAGCGTAGGAGGACAGGGAGCCGGGGAGCTGTTTTTT
TRBV6-5	-	TRBJ1-2	-	CATRGSWTTNYGYTF	TGTGCCACCCGGGGCAGTTGGACGACTAACTATGGCTACACCTTC
TRBV12-3/TRBV12-4	-	TRBJ1-3	-	CASRVQAPNTIYF	TGTGCCAGCAGAGTCCAGGCACCAAACACCATATATTTT
TRBV30	-	TRBJ1-5	once	CAWSSAGDFYSNQPQHF	TGTGCCTGGAGTTCGGCAGGGGATTTTTATAGCAATCAGCCCCAGCATTTT
TRBV6-5	-	TRBJ2-2	few	CASRENTGELFF	TGTGCCAGCAGGGAGAACACCGGGGAGCTGTTTTTT
TRBV30	-	TRBJ1-6	few	CAWTPSSYNSPLHF	TGTGCCTGGACTCCGAGCTCCTATAATTCACCCCTCCACTTT
TRBV4-1	TRBD1	TRBJ2-2	-	CASSQGQGAGELFF	TGCGCCAGCAGCCAAGGGCAGGGGGCCGGGGAGCTGTTTTTT
TRBV5-1	-	TRBJ1-4	-	CASSPEADEKLFF	TGCGCCAGCAGCCCAGAGGCAGATGAAAAACTGTTTTTT
TRBV5-6	TRBD1	TRBJ2-3	-	CASSNPSGQGEDTQYF	TGTGCCAGCAGCAATCCCTCAGGACAGGGGGAAGATACGCAGTATTTT
TRBV18	-	TRBJ2-2	-	CASSLFEATNTGELFF	TGTGCCAGCTCCCTCTTTGAAGCGACGAACACCGGGGAGCTGTTTTTT
TRBV18	-	TRBJ2-3	-	CASSRGGTDTQYF	TGTGCCAGCTCGCGAGGGGGTACAGATACGCAGTATTTT
TRBV2	-	TRBJ1-1	-	CASSRSPDGWDTEAFF	TGTGCCAGCAGTCGTAGCCCCGATGGTTGGGACACTGAAGCTTTCTTT
TRBV7-3	TRBD2	TRBJ2-3	-	CASSDRPGTSGGTDTQYF	TGTGCCAGCAGCGACCGCCCCGGGACTAGCGGGGGGACAGATACGCAGTATTTT
TRBV5-1	-	TRBJ1-1	-	CASSLGGDGTEAFF	TGCGCCAGCAGCTTGGGGGGGGACGGTACTGAAGCTTTCTTT
TRBV30	-	TRBJ1-1	-	CAWRRGNTEAFF	TGTGCCTGGAGACGGGGAAACACTGAAGCTTTCTTT
TRBV21-1	-	TRBJ1-1	once	CASSKGPDRENTEAFF	TGTGCCAGCAGCAAAGGCCCGGACAGGGAGAACACTGAAGCTTTCTTT
TRBV5-1	TRBD1	TRBJ1-2	-	CASSSGQGNGYTF	TGCGCCAGCAGCTCCGGACAGGGAAATGGCTACACCTTC
TRBV7-2	-	TRBJ2-3	-	CASSLDRHTDTQYF	TGTGCCAGCAGCTTAGACAGACACACAGATACGCAGTATTTT
TRBV18	TRBD1	TRBJ1-5	few	CASSNLSPGQGAQPQHF	TGTGCCAGCTCAAACCTGAGCCCGGGACAGGGGGCGCAGCCCCAGCATTTT
TRBV24-1	TRBD1	TRBJ2-1	-	CATSDTQGRRSYNEQFF	TGTGCCACCAGTGATACACAGGGGAGAAGGTCCTACAATGAGCAGTTCTTC
TRBV5-1	-	TRBJ2-5	few	CASSSQNDGTQYF	TGCGCCAGCAGCTCCCAGAACGACGGGACCCAGTACTTC
TRBV5-5	-	TRBJ1-5	-	CASSWGGAHQPQHF	TGTGCCAGCAGCTGGGGTGGGGCCCATCAGCCCCAGCATTTT
TRBV6-2/TRBV6-3	-	TRBJ1-5	-	CASSSGFSNQPQHF	TGTGCCAGCAGTTCAGGGTTCAGCAATCAGCCCCAGCATTTT
TRBV27	-	TRBJ2-3	few	CASSLSNPSPGDTQYF	TGTGCCAGCAGTTTGTCAAACCCTTCCCCTGGAGATACGCAGTATTTT